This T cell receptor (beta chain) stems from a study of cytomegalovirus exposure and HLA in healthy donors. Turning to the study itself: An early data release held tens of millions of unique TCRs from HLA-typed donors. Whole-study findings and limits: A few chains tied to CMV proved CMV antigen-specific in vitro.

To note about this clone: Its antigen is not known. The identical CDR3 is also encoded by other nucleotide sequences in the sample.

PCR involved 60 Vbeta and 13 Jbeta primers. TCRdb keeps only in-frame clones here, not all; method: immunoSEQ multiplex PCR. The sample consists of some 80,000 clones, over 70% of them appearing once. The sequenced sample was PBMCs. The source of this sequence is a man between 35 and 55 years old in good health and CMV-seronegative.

DNA for the CDR3: TGTGCCAGCAGCTTAGAGCCGGGAGTGAACACTGAAGCTTTCTTT. The encoded protein is CASSLEPGVNTEAFF. The chain combines TRBV11-2 with TRBJ1-1; D unclear. This CDR3 comprises 15 residues. V shed 0 bases and J shed 0 bases, with 8 bases lying between them. CDR1 and CDR2 from the germline V gene are SGHAT and FQNNGV.